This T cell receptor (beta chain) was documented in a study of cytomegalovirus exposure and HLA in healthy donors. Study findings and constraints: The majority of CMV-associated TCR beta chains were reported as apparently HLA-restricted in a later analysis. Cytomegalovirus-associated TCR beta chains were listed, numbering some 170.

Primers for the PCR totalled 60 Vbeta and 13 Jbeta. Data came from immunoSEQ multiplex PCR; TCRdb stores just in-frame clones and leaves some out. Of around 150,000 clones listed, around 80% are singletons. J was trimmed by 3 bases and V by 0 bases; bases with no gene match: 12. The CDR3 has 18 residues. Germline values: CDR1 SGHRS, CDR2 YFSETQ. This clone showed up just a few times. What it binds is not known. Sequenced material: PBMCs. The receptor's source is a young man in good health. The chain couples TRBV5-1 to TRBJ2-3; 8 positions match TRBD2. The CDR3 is CASSLGVAAGARTDTQYF. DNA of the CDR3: TGCGCCAGCAGCTTGGGGGTAGCAGCGGGGGCGAGGACAGATACGCAGTATTTT.